The present T cell receptor (beta chain) was sequenced within a study of T cell responses to AZD1222 COVID-19 vaccine. General study results and limits: The donor group comprised mostly white British people and more females; the analysis possibly underestimated clonal diversity. Repertoire samples came only from after the peak T cell response. Along spike, vaccine-associated CD4 TCRs were found throughout, with dominance at 160-218 and 743-854.

TCRdb keeps only in-frame clones here, not all; method: immunoSEQ multiplex PCR. The sample lists 150,000 to 200,000 clones, around 94% occurring once. V was pared by 5 bases and J by 4 bases, with 2 bases of the junction left unmatched. Germline V CDR1 and CDR2: SGHDN, FVKESK. This CDR3 comprises 15 residues. Note on this clone: Its cognate antigen is unknown.

The sample was peripheral blood, taken on day 0 of AZD1222 vaccination. This sequence was found in an adult in good health. This rearrangement joins TRBV14 to TRBJ2-1; 13 bases are shared with TRBD2. The CDR3 is CASSLLAGGYNEQFF. Written as DNA, the CDR3 is TGTGCCAGCAGCTTACTAGCGGGAGGGTACAATGAGCAGTTCTTC.